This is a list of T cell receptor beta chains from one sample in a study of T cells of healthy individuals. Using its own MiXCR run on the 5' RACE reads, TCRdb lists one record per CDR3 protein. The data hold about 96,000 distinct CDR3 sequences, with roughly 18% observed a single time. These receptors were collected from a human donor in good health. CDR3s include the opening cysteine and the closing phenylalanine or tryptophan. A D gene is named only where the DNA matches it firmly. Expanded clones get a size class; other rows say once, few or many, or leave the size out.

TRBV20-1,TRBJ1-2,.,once,TGCAGTGCTACGGCGGGGAATGACTACACCTTC,CSATAGNDYTF
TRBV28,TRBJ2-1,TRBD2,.,TGTGCCAGCAGTTTGGTCGGGAGGTCTGAGCAGTTCTTC,CASSLVGRSEQFF
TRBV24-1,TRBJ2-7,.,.,TGTGCCACCAGTGCGAGACCGGGACCCTCCTACGAGCAGTACTTC,CATSARPGPSYEQYF
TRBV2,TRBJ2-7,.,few,TGTGCCAGCAGTAACTCCTACGAGCAGTACTTC,CASSNSYEQYF
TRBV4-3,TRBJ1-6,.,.,TGCGCCAGCAGCCAAGCGGACGGAACTCCCCTCCACTTT,CASSQADGTPLHF
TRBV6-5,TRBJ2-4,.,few,TGTGCCAGCAGTTATGGACGAGCCAAAAACATTCAGTACTTC,CASSYGRAKNIQYF
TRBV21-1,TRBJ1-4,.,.,TGTGCCAGCAGCAAAGGAGGGGTTGAAAAACTGTTTTTT,CASSKGGVEKLFF
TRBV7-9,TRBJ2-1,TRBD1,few,TGTGCCAGCAGCTCCCCGCAGGGACAGAGACACCATGAGCAGTTCTTC,CASSSPQGQRHHEQFF
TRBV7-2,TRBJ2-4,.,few,TGTGCCAGCAGCTTCGAACTAGCCAAAAACATTCAGTACTTC,CASSFELAKNIQYF
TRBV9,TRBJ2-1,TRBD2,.,TGTGCCAGCAGCACCCAGGGACTAGCGGGAGGGCCGTACAATGAGCAGTTCTTC,CASSTQGLAGGPYNEQFF
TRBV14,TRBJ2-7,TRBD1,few,TGTGCCAGCGCGAAGGGGGGGACAGGGGCCGGCTACGAGCAGTACTTC,CASAKGGTGAGYEQYF